This T cell receptor beta chain was profiled in a study of blood T cells in healthy people across ages. A second 7 to 11 cycle PCR used barcoded and J-beta primers. TCRdb ran MiXCR on the 5' RACE reads and lists one entry per CDR3 protein. Among 1.5 million to 2 million distinct CDR3 sequences, around half were seen once, and the ten largest hold more than 2%. This clonotype was seen many times. The antigen remains undetermined. The CDR3 spans 12 residues. V was shortened by 4 bases and J by 2 bases, with 8 bases between the two germline ends. Per germline, CDR1 SQVTM and CDR2 ANQGSEA. Study-level results: Long-lived donors exceeded aged donors in naive CD4+ cells and diversity.

The V gene is TRBV29-1, the J gene TRBJ1-2; TRBD1 might be the D (6 bases). This clonotype was obtained from a woman aged 40-49 years in good health. Sequencing used blood. The CDR3 protein is CSVGTANYGYTF. In DNA form, the CDR3 reads TGCAGCGTTGGGACAGCAAACTATGGCTACACCTTC.